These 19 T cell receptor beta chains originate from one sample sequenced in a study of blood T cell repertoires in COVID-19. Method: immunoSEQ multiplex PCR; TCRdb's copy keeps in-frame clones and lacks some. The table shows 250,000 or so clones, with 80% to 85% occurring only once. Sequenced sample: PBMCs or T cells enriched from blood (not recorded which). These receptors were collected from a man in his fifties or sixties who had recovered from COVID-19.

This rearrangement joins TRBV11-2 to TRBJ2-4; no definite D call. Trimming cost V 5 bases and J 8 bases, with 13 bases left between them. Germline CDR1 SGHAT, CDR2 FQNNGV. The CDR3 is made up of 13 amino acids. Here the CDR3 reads CASSPFRSDIQYF. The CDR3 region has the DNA TGTGCCAGCAGCCCCTTTCGGTCGGACATTCAGTACTTC.

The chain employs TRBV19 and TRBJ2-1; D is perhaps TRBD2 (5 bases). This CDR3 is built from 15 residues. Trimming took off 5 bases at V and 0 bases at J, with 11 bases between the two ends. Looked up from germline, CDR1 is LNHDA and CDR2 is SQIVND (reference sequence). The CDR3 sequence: CASSLLLASYNEQFF. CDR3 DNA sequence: TGTGCCAGTAGTTTGCTGCTAGCCTCCTACAATGAGCAGTTCTTC.

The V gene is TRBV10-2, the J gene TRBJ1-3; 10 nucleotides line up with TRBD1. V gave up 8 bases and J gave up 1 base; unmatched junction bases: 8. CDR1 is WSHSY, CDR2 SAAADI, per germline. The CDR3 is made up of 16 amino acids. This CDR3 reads CASLWGQGTSGNTIYF. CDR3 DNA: TGCGCCAGCTTATGGGGACAGGGGACGTCTGGAAACACCATATATTTT.

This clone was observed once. CDR3 amino acids: CASSLDAGGNQPQHF. The CDR3 coding sequence is TGTGCCAGCAGCTTAGACGCAGGGGGCAATCAGCCCCAGCATTTT. This chain connects TRBV7-2 to TRBJ1-5; a weak D match, TRBD1 (6 bases). V was cut by 1 base and J by 2 bases, with 9 bases left in between. The V gene's germline CDR1 is SGHTA and CDR2 FQGNSA. The CDR3 is 15 amino acids.

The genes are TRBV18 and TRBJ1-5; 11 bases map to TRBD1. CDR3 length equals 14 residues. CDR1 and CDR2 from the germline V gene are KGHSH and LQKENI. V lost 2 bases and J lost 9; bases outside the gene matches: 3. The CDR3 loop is CASSPGTGGLPQHF. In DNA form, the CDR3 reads TGTGCCAGCTCACCAGGGACAGGGGGTCTGCCCCAGCATTTT.

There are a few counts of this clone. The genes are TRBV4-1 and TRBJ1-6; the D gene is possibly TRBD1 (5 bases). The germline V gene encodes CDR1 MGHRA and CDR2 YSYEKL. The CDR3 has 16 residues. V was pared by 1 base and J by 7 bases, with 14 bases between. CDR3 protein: CASSQVLGRENSPLHF. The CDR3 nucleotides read TGCGCCAGCAGCCAAGTTTTAGGCAGGGAAAATTCACCCCTCCACTTT.

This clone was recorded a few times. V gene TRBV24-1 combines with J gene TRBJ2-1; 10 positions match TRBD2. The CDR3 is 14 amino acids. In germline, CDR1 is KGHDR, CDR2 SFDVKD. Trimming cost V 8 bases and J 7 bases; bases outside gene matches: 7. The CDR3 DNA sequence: TGTGCCACCAAGGGGAGCGGGGGGGCAAATGAGCAGTTCTTC. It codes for CATKGSGGANEQFF.

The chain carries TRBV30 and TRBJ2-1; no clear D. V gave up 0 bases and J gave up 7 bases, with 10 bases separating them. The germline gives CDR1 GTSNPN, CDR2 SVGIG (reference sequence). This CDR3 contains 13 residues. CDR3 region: CAWSVGLSNEQFF. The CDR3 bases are TGTGCCTGGAGTGTTGGGCTTTCGAATGAGCAGTTCTTC.

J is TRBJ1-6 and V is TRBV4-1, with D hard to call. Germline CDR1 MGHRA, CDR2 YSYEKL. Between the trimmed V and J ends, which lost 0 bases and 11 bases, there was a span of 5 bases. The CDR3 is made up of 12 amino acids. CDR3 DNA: TGCGCCAGCAGCCAAGAGTCGGCACCCCTCCACTTT. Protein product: CASSQESAPLHF.

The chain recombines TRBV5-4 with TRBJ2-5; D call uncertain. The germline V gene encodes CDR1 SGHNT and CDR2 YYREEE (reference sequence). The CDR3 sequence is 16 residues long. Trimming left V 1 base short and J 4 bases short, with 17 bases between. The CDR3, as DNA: TGTGCCAGCAGCTTGACGGCCCGAGGTAAAGGAGAGACCCAGTACTTC. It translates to CASSLTARGKGETQYF. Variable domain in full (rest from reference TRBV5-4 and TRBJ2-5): ETGVTQSPTHLIKTRGQQVTLRCSSQSGHNTVSWYQQALGQGPQFIFQYYREEENGRGNFPPRFSGLQFPNYSSELNVNALELDDSALYLCASSLTARGKGETQYFGPGTRLLVL.

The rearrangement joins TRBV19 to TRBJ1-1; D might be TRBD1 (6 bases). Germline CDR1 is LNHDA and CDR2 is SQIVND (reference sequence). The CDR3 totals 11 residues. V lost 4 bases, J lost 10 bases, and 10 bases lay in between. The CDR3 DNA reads TGTGCCAGTAGTAGACACAGGGCAGCTTTCTTT. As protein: CASSRHRAAFF.

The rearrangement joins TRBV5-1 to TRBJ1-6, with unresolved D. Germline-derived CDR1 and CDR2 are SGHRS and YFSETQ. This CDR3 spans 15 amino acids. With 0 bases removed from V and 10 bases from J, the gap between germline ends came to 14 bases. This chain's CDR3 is CASSLGELSNSPLHF. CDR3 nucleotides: TGCGCCAGCAGCTTGGGGGAGTTAAGCAACTCACCCCTCCACTTT.

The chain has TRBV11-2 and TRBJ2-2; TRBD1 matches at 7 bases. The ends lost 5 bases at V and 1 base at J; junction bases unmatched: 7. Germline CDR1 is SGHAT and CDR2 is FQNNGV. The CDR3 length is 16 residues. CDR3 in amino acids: CASSTQGFGNTGELFF. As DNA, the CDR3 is TGTGCCAGCAGCACACAGGGGTTCGGGAACACCGGGGAGCTGTTTTTT.

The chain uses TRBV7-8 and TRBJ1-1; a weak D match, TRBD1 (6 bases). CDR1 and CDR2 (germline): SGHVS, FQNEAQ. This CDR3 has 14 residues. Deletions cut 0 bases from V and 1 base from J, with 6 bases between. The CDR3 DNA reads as TGTGCCAGCAGCTTAGCGGACAGGAACACTGAAGCTTTCTTT. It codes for CASSLADRNTEAFF.

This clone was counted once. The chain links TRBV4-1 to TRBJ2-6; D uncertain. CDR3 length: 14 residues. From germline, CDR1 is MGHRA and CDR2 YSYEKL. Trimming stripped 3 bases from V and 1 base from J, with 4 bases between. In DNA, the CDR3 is TGCGCCAGCAGCCACCCGTCTGGGGCCAACGTCCTGACTTTC. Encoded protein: CASSHPSGANVLTF.

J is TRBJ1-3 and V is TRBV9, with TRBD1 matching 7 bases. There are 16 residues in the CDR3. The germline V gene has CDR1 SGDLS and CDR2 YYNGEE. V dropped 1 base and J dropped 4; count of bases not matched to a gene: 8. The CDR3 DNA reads TGTGCCAGCAGCGTAACCTCCGGGACAGTGGGAAACACCATATATTTT. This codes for CASSVTSGTVGNTIYF.

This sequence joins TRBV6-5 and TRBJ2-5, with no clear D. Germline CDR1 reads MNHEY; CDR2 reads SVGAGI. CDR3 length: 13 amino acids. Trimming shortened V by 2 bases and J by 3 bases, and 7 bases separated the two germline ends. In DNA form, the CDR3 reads TGTGCCAGCAGTTACCTTAGCAAAGAGACCCAGTACTTC. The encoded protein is CASSYLSKETQYF.

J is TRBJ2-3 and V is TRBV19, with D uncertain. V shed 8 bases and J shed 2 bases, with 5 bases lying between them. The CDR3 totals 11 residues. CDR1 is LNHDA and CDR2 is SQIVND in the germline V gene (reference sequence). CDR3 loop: CASRVTDTQYF. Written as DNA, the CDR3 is TGTGCCAGTCGCGTCACAGATACGCAGTATTTT.

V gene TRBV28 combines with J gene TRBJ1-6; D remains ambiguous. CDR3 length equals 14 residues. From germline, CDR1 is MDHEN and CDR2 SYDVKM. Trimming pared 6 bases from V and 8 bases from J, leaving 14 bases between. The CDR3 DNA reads TGTGCCAGCAGATCTTTCACAGAATATTCACCCCTCCACTTT. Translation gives CASRSFTEYSPLHF.